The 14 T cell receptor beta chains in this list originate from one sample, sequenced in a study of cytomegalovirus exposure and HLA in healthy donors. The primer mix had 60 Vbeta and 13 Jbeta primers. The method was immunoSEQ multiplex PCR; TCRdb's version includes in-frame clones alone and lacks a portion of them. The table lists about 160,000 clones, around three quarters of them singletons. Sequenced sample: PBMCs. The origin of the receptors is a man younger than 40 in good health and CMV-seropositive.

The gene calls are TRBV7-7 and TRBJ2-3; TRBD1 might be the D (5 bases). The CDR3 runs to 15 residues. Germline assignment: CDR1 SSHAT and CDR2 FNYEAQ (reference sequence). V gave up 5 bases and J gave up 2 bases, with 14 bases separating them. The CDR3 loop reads CASSRTPGNTDTQYF. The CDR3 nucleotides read TGTGCCAGCAGCCGGACCCCAGGGAACACAGATACGCAGTATTTT.

CDR3 region: CASSGERGYEQYF. The CDR3 nucleotides are TGTGCCAGCAGCGGGGAGCGGGGTTACGAGCAGTACTTC. The chain carries TRBV27 and TRBJ2-7, with 7 bases lining up with TRBD2. Germline loops: CDR1 MNHEY, CDR2 SMNVEV (reference sequence). V was clipped by 6 bases and J by 4 bases; unmatched bases: 6. The CDR3 has 13 amino acids.

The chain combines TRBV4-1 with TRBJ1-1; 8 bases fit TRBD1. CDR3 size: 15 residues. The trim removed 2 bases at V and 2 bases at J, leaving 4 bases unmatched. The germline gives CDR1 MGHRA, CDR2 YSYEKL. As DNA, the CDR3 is TGCGCCAGCAGCCAATTGACAGGGGCCAACACTGAAGCTTTCTTT. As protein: CASSQLTGANTEAFF.

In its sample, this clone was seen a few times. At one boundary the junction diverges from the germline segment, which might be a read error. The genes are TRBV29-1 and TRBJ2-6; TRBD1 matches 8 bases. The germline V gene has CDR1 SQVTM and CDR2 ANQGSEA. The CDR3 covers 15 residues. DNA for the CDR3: TGCAGTGTTGGACAGGGCAGCTCTGGGGCCAACGTCCTGACTTTC. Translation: CSVGQGSSGANVLTF.

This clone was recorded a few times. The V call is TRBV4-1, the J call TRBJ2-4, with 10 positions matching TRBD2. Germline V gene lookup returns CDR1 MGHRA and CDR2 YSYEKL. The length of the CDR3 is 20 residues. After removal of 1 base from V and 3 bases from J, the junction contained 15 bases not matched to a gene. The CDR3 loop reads CASSQVPSGGLRGGKNIQYF. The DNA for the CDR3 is TGCGCCAGCAGCCAAGTACCTAGCGGGGGCCTCAGGGGGGGCAAAAACATTCAGTACTTC.

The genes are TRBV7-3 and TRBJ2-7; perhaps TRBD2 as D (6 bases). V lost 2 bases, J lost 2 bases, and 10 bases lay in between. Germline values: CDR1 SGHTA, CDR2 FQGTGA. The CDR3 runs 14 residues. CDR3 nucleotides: TGTGCCAGCAGCTTAGGCCCGGGGGCCTACGAGCAGTACTTC. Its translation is CASSLGPGAYEQYF.

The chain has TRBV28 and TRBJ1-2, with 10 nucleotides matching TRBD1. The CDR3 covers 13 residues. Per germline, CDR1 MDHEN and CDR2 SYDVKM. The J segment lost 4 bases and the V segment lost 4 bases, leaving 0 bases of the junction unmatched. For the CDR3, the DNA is TGTGCCAGCAGTTGGACAGGGGGCTATGGCTACACCTTC. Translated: CASSWTGGYGYTF.

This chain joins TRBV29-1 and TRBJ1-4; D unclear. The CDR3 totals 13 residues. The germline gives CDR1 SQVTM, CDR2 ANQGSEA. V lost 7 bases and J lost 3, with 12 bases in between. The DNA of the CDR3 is TGCAGCGGCATGGAGGTCTCTAATGAAAAACTGTTTTTT. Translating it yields CSGMEVSNEKLFF. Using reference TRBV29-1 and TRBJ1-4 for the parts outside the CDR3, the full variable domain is SAVISQKPSRDICQRGTSLTIQCQVDSQVTMMFWYRQQPGQSLTLIATANQGSEATYESGFVIDKFPISRPNLTFSTLTVSNMSPEDSSIYLCSGMEVSNEKLFFGSGTQLSVL.

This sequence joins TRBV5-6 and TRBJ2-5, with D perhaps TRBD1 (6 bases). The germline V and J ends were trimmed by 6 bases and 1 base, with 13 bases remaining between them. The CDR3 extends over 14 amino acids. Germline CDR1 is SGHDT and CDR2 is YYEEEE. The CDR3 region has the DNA TGTGCCAGCATAAAGAAGGGGGTCCAAGAGACCCAGTACTTC. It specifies CASIKKGVQETQYF.

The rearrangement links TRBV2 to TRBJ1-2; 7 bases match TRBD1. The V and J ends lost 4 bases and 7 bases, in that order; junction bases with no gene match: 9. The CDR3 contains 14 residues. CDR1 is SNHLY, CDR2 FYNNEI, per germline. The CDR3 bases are TGTGCCAGCAGTGCCGAAGGGGGCGCGTTTGGCTACACCTTC. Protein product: CASSAEGGAFGYTF.

DNA of the CDR3: TGTGCCATCAGTGAGTCAGGGAGGGTAGGGGCCAACACTGAAGCTTTCTTT. This gives the protein CAISESGRVGANTEAFF. This sequence joins TRBV10-3 and TRBJ1-1; TRBD1 might be the D (5 bases). In germline, CDR1 is ENHRY, CDR2 SYGVKD. V was cut by 0 bases and J by 2 bases, with 16 bases left in between. The CDR3 contains 17 residues.

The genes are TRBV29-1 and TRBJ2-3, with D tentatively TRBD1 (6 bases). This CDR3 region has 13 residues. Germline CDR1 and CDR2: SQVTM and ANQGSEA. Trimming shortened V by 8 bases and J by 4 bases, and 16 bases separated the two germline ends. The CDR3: CSSGTLASDTQYF. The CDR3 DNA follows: TGCAGCTCTGGGACATTAGCCTCAGATACGCAGTATTTT.

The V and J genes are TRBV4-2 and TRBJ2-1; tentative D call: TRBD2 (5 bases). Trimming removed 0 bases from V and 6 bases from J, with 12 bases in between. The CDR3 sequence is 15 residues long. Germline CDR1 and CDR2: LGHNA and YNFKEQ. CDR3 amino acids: CASSQEYLTSNEQFF. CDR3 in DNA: TGTGCCAGCAGCCAAGAATATTTAACTAGCAATGAGCAGTTCTTC.

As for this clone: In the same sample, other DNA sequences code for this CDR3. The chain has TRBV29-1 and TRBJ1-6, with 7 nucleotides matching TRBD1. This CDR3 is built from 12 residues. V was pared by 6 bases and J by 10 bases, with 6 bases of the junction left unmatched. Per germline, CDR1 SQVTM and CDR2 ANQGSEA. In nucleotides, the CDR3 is TGCAGCGTCCGGACAGGTTACTCACCCCTCCACTTT. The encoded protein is CSVRTGYSPLHF.